These 10 T cell receptor beta chains share one sample of origin, sequenced in a study of blood T cells in healthy people across ages. It was with a sample-barcoded 5' primer and a J-beta primer mix that a second PCR of roughly 7 to 11 cycles was run. TCRdb itself ran the 5' RACE reads through MiXCR, one entry per CDR3 protein. Here the sample spans about 1.5 million distinct CDR3 sequences, roughly two fifths being singletons. The sample consisted of blood. Receptors originate from a woman aged 18-29 years in good health.

This sequence joins TRBV7-8 and TRBJ1-6, with D perhaps TRBD1 (6 bases). The V gene lost 6 bases and the J gene lost 3 bases, with 18 bases spanning the gap. The CDR3 loop spans 17 amino acids. Germline CDR1 is SGHVS and CDR2 is FQNEAQ. CDR3 in DNA: TGTGCCAGCAGTCTCCTTAGGGGGGAGATCTATAATTCACCCCTCCACTTT. Amino acid sequence: CASSLLRGEIYNSPLHF.

This clonotype turned up a few times. The CDR3 spells CASTGGGVYGYTF. The CDR3, as DNA: TGTGCCAGCACAGGGGGCGGTGTCTATGGCTACACCTTC. The rearrangement joins TRBV6-6 to TRBJ1-2; 8 nucleotides match TRBD1. The junction had 5 bases not matched to a gene; V was cut back by 7 bases and J by 4 bases. CDR3 size: 13 residues. Germline V gene data show CDR1 as MNHNY and CDR2 as SVGAGI (reference sequence).

This sequence joins TRBV20-1 and TRBJ2-4, with TRBD2 as a possible D gene (6 bases). The DNA end is more similar to TRBJ2-7, so the J call may be wrong. Per germline, CDR1 DFQATT and CDR2 SNEGSKA (reference sequence). CDR3 length: 15 residues. CDR3 DNA: TGCAGTGGGAGGGACTCCCTTATCCCTGGCTACGAGCAGTACTTC. The encoded protein is CSGRDSLIPGYEQYF.

The gene calls are TRBV5-1 and TRBJ1-2; a weak D match, TRBD1 (6 bases). Germline CDR1 is SGHRS and CDR2 is YFSETQ. The CDR3 totals 14 residues. With 7 bases removed from V and 6 bases from J, the gap between germline ends came to 19 bases. In nucleotides, the CDR3 is TGCGCCAGCTCCTTGGTCGGGGGCGTCGATGGCTACACCTTC. The encoded protein is CASSLVGGVDGYTF.

The CDR3 region has the DNA TGTGCCAGCAGCGGGGGGACAGGGAATAGCAATCAGCCCCAGCATTTT. It is translated as CASSGGTGNSNQPQHF. The chain combines TRBV9 with TRBJ1-5; 9 bases map to TRBD1. The CDR3 runs 16 residues. The trim removed 3 bases at V and 0 bases at J, leaving 4 bases unmatched. The germline V gene encodes CDR1 SGDLS and CDR2 YYNGEE.

This clonotype was observed a few times. The chain couples TRBV3-1 to TRBJ2-7; 15 nucleotides match TRBD2. The end of the DNA is better explained by TRBJ2-5, so the J call may be wrong. The CDR3 has 17 amino acids. The V gene's germline CDR1 is LGHDT and CDR2 YNNKEL (reference sequence). The CDR3 DNA follows: TGTGCCAGCAGCCAAGGTGGACTAGCGGGGGGGAAAGAGACCCAGTACTTC. Translation: CASSQGGLAGGKETQYF.

This chain uses TRBV19 with TRBJ2-3; 10 bases map to TRBD1. This CDR3 has 13 residues. V lost 7 bases and J lost 6; bases outside the gene matches: 4. Germline assignment: CDR1 LNHDA and CDR2 SQIVND (reference sequence). In DNA, the CDR3 is TGTGCCAGTACGACAGGGGGCATGGATACGCAGTATTTT. It codes for CASTTGGMDTQYF.

The chain has TRBV25-1 and TRBJ2-7; D is ambiguous. Trimming cost V 3 bases and J 0 bases, with 9 bases left between them. CDR1 is MGHDK, CDR2 SYGVNS, per germline. The CDR3 runs 14 residues. This chain's CDR3 is CASSEVASSYEQYF. The DNA of the CDR3 is TGTGCCAGCAGTGAGGTCGCTAGCTCCTACGAGCAGTACTTC.

The J gene is TRBJ2-2, the V gene TRBV2; D perhaps matches TRBD1 (5 bases). Trimming stripped 5 bases from V and 6 bases from J, with 10 bases between. CDR1 is SNHLY and CDR2 is FYNNEI in the germline V gene. This CDR3 has 13 residues. CDR3 protein: CASSLIGAGELFF. CDR3 in DNA: TGTGCCAGCAGTTTGATAGGGGCCGGGGAGCTGTTTTTT.

This clonotype has only a few counts. This chain joins TRBV29-1 and TRBJ2-7; TRBD1 matches 9 bases. CDR1 is SQVTM and CDR2 is ANQGSEA in the germline V gene. This CDR3 spans 14 amino acids. Trimming took 4 bases from V and 4 from J; bases not matched to a gene: 8. CDR3 loop: CSVGPQGASYEQYF. The CDR3 region has the DNA TGCAGCGTTGGGCCACAGGGGGCTTCGTACGAGCAGTACTTC.